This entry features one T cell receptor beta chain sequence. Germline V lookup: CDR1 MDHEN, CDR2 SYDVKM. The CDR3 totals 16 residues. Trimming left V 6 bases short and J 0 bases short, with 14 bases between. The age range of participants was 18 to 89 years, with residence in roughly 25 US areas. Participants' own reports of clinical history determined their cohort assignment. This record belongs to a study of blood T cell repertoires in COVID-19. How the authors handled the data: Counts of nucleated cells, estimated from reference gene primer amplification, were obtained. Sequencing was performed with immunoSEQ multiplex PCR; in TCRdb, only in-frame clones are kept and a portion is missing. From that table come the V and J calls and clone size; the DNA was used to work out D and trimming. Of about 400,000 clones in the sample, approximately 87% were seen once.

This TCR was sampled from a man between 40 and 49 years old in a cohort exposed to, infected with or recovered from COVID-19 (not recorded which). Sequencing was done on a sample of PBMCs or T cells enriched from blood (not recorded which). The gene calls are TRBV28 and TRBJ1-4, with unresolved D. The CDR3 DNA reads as TGTGCCAGCAGCTCCCCCGGGAGTGCAACTAATGAAAAACTGTTTTTT. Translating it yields CASSSPGSATNEKLFF.